This T cell receptor beta chain was observed in a study of cytotoxic CD8 clonotypes in ibrutinib-treated CLL. Study outcomes and limitations: Clonality was higher at ibrutinib response and returned toward baseline at progression.

The CDR3 runs 12 residues. The germline V gene has CDR1 LGHNT and CDR2 FRNRAP. V lost 5 bases to trimming and J lost 14 bases, with 16 bases between them. As to this clone: The antigen is unknown.

The table came from immunoSEQ multiplex PCR; TCRdb's copy has only in-frame clones and leaves some out. The data hold around 330,000 clones, with roughly 70% observed a single time. The receptor comes from a human donor with chronic lymphocytic leukemia. The chain employs TRBV12-5 and TRBJ2-1, with D possibly TRBD2 on 6 matching bases. The specimen comprised PBMCs, sampled after 36 months of ibrutinib treatment. Here the CDR3 DNA reads TGTGCTAGTGGTCCAGAGGCCTGGGAGGAGTTCTTC. Its protein product is CASGPEAWEEFF.